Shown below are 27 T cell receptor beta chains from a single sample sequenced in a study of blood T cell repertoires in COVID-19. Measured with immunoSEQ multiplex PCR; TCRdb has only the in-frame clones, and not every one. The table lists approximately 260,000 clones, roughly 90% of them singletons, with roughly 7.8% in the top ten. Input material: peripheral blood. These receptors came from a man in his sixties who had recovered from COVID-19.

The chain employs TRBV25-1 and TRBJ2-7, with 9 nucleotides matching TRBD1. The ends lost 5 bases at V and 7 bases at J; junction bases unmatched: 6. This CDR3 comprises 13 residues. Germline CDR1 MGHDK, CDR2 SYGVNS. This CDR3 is CASSPRGTGEQYV. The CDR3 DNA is TGTGCCAGCAGTCCGCGGGGGACAGGGGAGCAGTACGTC.

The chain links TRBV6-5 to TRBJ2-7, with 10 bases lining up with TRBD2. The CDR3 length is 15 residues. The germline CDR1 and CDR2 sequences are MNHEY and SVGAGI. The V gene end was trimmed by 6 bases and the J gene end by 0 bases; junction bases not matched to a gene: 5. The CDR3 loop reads CASSAAGGSSYEQYV. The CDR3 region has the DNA TGTGCCAGCAGCGCAGCGGGGGGGAGCTCCTACGAGCAGTACGTC.

The CDR3 is CASSLGQGAKYEQYF. DNA of the CDR3: TGTGCCAGCAGCCTTGGACAGGGGGCAAAATACGAGCAGTACTTC. This chain links TRBV3-1 (or the pseudogene TRBV3-2) with TRBJ2-7, with 11 bases that match TRBD1. The CDR3 totals 15 residues. CDR1 and CDR2 (germline): LGHDT, YNNKEL (reference sequence). V shed 4 bases, J shed 4 bases, and the junction held 6 bases outside the gene matches.

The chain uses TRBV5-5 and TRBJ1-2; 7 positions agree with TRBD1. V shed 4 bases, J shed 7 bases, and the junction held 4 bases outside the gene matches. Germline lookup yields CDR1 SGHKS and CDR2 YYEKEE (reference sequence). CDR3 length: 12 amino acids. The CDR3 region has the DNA TGTGCCAGCAGCGACAGGGTAGCTGGCTACACCTTC. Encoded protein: CASSDRVAGYTF.

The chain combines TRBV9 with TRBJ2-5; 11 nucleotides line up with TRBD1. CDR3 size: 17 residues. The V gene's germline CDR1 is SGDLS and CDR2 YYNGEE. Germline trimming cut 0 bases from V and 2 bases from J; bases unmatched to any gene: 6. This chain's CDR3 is CASSVGAGTGGQETQYF. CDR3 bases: TGTGCCAGCAGCGTAGGGGCCGGGACAGGGGGTCAAGAGACCCAGTACTTC.

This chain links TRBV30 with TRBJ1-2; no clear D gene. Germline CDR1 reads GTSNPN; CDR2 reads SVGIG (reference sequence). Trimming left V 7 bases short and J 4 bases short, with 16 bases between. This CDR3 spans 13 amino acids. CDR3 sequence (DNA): TGTGCCTCAAACCGGGTCGGTTCCTATGGCTACACCTTC. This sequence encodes CASNRVGSYGYTF.

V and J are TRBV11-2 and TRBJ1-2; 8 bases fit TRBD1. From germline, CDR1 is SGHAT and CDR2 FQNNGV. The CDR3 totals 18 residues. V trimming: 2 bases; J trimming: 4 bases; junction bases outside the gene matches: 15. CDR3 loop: CASSLLTVVEDRAYGYTF. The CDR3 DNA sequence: TGTGCCAGCAGCTTATTGACGGTTGTTGAGGACAGGGCCTATGGCTACACCTTC. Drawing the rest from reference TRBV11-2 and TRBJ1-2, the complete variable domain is EAGVAQSPRYKIIEKRQSVAFWCNPISGHATLYWYQQILGQGPKLLIQFQNNGVVDDSQLPKDRFSAERLKGVDSTLKIQPAKLEDSAVYLCASSLLTVVEDRAYGYTFGSGTRLTVV.

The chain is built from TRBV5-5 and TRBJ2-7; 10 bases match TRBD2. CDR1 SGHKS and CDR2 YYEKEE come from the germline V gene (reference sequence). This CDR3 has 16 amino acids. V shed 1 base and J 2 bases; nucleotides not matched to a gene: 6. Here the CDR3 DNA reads TGTGCCAGCAGCTTGAGGCTAGCGGGGGTGGCCTACGAGCAGTACTTC. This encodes CASSLRLAGVAYEQYF. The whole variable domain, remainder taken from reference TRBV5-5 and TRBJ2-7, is DAGVTQSPTHLIKTRGQQVTLRCSPISGHKSVSWYQQVLGQGPQFIFQYYEKEERGRGNFPDRFSARQFPNYSSELNVNALLLGDSALYLCASSLRLAGVAYEQYFGPGTRLTVT.

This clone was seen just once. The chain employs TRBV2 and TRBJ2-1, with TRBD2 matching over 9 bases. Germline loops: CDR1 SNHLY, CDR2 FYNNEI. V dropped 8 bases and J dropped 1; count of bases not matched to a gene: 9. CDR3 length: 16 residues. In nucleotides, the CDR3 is TGTGCCAGCGCAAGGGCGGGGGGGTTTTCCTACAATGAGCAGTTCTTC. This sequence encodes CASARAGGFSYNEQFF.

CDR3 sequence reads: CASKLTGVGTGELFF. CDR3 in DNA: TGTGCCAGCAAGCTTACAGGCGTAGGAACCGGGGAGCTGTTTTTT. This sequence joins TRBV5-8 and TRBJ2-2, with D possibly matching TRBD1 (5 bases). The V end lost 6 bases, the J end lost 5 bases, and 17 bases lay between the germline ends. There are 15 residues in the CDR3. Per the germline V gene, CDR1 is SGHTS and CDR2 is YDEGEE.

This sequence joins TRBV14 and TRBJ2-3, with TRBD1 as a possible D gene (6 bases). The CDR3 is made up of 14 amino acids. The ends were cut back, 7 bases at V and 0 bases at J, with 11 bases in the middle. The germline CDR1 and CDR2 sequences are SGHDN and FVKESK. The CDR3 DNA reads TGTGCCAGCACCAGGGGCCTTAGCACAGATACGCAGTATTTT. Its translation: CASTRGLSTDTQYF.

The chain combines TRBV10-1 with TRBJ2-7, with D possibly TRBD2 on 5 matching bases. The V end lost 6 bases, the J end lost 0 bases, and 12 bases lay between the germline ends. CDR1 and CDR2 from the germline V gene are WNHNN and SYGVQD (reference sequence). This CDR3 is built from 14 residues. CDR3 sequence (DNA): TGCGCCAGCAGCCAATTGGGGAGCTCCTACGAGCAGTACTTC. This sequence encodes CASSQLGSSYEQYF.

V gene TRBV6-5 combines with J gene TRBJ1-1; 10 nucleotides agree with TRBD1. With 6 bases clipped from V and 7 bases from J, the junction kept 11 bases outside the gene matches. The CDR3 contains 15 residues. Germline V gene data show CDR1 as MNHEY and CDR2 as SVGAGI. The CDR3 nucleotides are TGTGCCAGCAGCCTCCCCTTGGACAGGGGGATTGAAGCTTTCTTT. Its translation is CASSLPLDRGIEAFF.

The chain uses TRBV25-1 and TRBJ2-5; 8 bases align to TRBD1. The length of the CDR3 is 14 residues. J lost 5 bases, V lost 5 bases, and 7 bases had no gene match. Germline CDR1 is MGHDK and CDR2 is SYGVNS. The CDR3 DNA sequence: TGTGCCAGCAGTATCCAGGGGGCCGGGGAGACCCAGTACTTC. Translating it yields CASSIQGAGETQYF.

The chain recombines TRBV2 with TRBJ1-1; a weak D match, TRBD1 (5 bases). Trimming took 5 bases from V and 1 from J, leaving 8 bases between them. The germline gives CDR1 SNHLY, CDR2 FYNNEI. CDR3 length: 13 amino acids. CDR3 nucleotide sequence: TGTGCCAGCAGTTCGGACACGAACACTGAAGCTTTCTTT. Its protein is CASSSDTNTEAFF.

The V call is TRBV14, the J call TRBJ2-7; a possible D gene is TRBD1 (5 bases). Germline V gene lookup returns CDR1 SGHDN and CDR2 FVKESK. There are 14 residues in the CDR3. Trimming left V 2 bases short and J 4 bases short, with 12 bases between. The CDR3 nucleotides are TGTGCCAGCAGCCAATATGGCAAGGGGTACGAGCAGTACTTC. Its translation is CASSQYGKGYEQYF.

The CDR3: CASSYQGRETQYF. CDR3 bases: TGTGCCAGCAGTTATCAGGGTCGAGAGACCCAGTACTTC. V gene TRBV27 combines with J gene TRBJ2-5; D is perhaps TRBD1 (5 bases). CDR1 is MNHEY, CDR2 SMNVEV, per germline (reference sequence). The CDR3 consists of 13 residues. Trimming pared 4 bases from V and 4 bases from J, leaving 10 bases between.

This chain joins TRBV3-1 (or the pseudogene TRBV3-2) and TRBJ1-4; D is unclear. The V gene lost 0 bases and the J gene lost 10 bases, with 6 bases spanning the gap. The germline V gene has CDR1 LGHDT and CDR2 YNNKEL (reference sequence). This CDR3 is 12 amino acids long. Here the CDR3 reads CASSQDSLKLFF. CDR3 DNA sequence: TGTGCCAGCAGCCAAGATAGCCTAAAACTGTTTTTT.

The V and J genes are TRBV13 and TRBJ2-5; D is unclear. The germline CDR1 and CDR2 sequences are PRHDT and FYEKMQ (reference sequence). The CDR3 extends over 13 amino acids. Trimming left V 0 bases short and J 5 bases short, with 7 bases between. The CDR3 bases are TGTGCCAGCAGCTTAGGGCGTAGCGAGACCCAGTACTTC. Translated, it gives CASSLGRSETQYF. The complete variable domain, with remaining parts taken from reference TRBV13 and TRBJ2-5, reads AAGVIQSPRHLIKEKRETATLKCYPIPRHDTVYWYQQGPGQDPQFLISFYEKMQSDKGSIPDRFSAQQFSDYHSELNMSSLELGDSALYFCASSLGRSETQYFGPGTRLLVL.

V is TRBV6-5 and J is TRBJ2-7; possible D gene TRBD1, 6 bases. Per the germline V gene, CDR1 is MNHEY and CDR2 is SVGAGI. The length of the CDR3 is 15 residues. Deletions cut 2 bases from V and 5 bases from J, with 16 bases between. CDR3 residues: CASSYVTSRGNEQYF. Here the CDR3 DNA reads TGTGCCAGCAGTTACGTCACTTCTAGGGGGAACGAGCAGTACTTC.

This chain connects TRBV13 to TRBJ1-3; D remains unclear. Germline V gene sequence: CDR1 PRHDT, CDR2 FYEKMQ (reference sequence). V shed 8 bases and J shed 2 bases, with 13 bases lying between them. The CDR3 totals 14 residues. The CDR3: CASSSGRPGNTIYF. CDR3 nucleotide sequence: TGTGCCAGCTCCTCCGGGAGACCTGGAAACACCATATATTTT.

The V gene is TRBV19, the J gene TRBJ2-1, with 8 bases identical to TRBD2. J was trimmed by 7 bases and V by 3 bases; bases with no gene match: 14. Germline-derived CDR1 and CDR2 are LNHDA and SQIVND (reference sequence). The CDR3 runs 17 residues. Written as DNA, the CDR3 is TGTGCCAGTAGTATTAGAGGTCCCGGGGGGGTCAGTAATGAGCAGTTCTTC. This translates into CASSIRGPGGVSNEQFF.

CDR3 protein: CASSPADRGGYGYTF. In DNA form, the CDR3 reads TGTGCCAGCTCACCAGCCGACAGGGGCGGCTATGGCTACACCTTC. This chain uses TRBV18 with TRBJ1-2; 8 positions match TRBD1. Trimming at V came to 2 bases and at J to 4 bases, leaving 6 bases not matched to a gene. In germline, CDR1 is KGHSH, CDR2 LQKENI. The CDR3 loop spans 15 amino acids.

CDR3 amino acids: CASRRQGAHINEQFF. The CDR3 coding sequence is TGTGCCAGCAGACGACAGGGGGCGCATATAAATGAGCAGTTCTTC. The chain links TRBV3-1 (or the pseudogene TRBV3-2) to TRBJ2-1; 10 positions agree with TRBD1. V shed 6 bases, J shed 7 bases, and the junction held 9 bases outside the gene matches. The CDR3 length is 15 residues. Germline loops: CDR1 LGHDT, CDR2 YNNKEL (reference sequence).

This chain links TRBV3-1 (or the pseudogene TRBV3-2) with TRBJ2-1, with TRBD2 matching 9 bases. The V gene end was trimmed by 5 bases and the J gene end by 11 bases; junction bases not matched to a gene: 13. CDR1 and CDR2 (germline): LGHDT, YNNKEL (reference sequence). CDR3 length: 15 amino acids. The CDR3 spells CASSVTLAGTRQQFF. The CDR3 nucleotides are TGTGCCAGCAGCGTTACCCTAGCGGGGACGCGGCAGCAGTTCTTC.

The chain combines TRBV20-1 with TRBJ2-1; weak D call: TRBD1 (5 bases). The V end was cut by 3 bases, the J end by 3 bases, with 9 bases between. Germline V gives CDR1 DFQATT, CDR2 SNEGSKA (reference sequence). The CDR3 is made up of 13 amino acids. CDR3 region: CSASGQLYNEQFF. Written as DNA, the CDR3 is TGCAGTGCTAGTGGACAACTCTACAATGAGCAGTTCTTC.

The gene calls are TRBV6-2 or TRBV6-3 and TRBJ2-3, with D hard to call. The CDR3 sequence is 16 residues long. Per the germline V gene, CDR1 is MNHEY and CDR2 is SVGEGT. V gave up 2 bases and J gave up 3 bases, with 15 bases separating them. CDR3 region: CASSYGLGHITDTQYF. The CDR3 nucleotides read TGTGCCAGCAGTTACGGGCTGGGCCACATAACAGATACGCAGTATTTT.